This entry describes one T cell receptor beta chain. The antigen remains unidentified. Here immunoSEQ multiplex PCR was the method, and the copy in TCRdb shows in-frame clones only, minus some. The data contain about 14,000 clones, less than 80% of them singletons. The data were obtained in a study of T cell clonotyping in hematopoietic cell transplantation. Study results and caveats: Few recipient clonotypes overlapped donors; over 97% were de novo at given depth.

The CDR3 is made up of 15 amino acids. The TCR sequence derives from a human donor who either received an allogeneic hematopoietic cell transplant for a myeloid malignancy or was a related donor (not recorded which). Some clones in this sample may be carry-over from other donors' samples. V is TRBV1 and J is TRBJ2-5; the D call TRBD2 from the table was never checked on the DNA. TRBV1 is an annotated pseudogene. Sequenced input: PBMCs. The CDR3 protein is CTSITEGIGWETQYF. For the CDR3, the DNA is TGCACCAGCATCACAGAGGGTATCGGGTGGGAGACCCAGTACTTC.